A selection of T cell receptor beta chains follows, all from one sample in a study of blood T cell repertoires in COVID-19. TCRdb's copy holds only in-frame clones and misses some; the assay was immunoSEQ multiplex PCR. The sample yields tens of thousands of clones, 85% seen once. The sequenced sample was peripheral blood. The receptors come from a human donor in a cohort sampled during active COVID-19. Each CDR3 is given with its conserved first and last residue. The D gene is left open where the match is weak. The size field is filled for only some rows; it gives once, few, many or a size class.

J gene,D gene,clone size,V gene,CDR3 DNA,CDR3 protein
TRBJ1-1,TRBD1,NA,TRBV6-6,TGTGCCAGCAGTCGAAGGGGGCAGGGAAAAGGTGGTGAAGCTTTCTTT,CASSRRGQGKGGEAFF
TRBJ1-1,NA,NA,TRBV5-4,TGTGCCAGCAGAGACCCCAGGGAGAACACTGAAGCTTTCTTT,CASRDPRENTEAFF
TRBJ2-3,NA,NA,TRBV4-1,TGCGCCAGCAGCCAAGATCTCCCATCGGGTCGAACCACCACAGATACGCAGTATTTT,CASSQDLPSGRTTTDTQYF
TRBJ1-2,NA,NA,TRBV30,TGTGCAAGGGACTCCCGAGGGTATGGCTACACCTTC,CARDSRGYGYTF
TRBJ1-6,NA,once,TRBV7-9,TGTGCCAGCAGCACACTGGGAGCGGCCAATTCACCCCTCCACTTT,CASSTLGAANSPLHF
TRBJ1-2,NA,NA,TRBV6-6,TGTGCCAGCTCGAGGGAGACTAACTATGGCTACACCTTC,CASSRETNYGYTF
TRBJ2-4,NA,NA,TRBV30,TGTGCCTGGAGGGGGTCGGCAGGGATAGCCAAAAACATTCAGTACTTC,CAWRGSAGIAKNIQYF
TRBJ2-5,TRBD2,NA,TRBV7-8,TGTGCCAGCAGCTCGGGACTACAAGAGACCCAGTACTTC,CASSSGLQETQYF
TRBJ2-1,NA,NA,TRBV5-1,TGCGCCAGCAGCTTGGCCGGACGGGAGTCAAGTGAGCAGTTCTTC,CASSLAGRESSEQFF
TRBJ2-3,TRBD2,NA,TRBV10-2,TGCGCCAGCAGTGAGTCCCCCCTAGCGGGAGGCGGGGGAGATACGCAGTATTTT,CASSESPLAGGGGDTQYF
TRBJ1-4,NA,NA,TRBV7-9,TGTGCCAGCAGCTTGCGGGGGGCAGGAGAAAAACTGTTTTTT,CASSLRGAGEKLFF
TRBJ2-3,NA,NA,TRBV6-6,TGTGCCAGCATCAGGGACAAAGTCACAGATACGCAGTATTTT,CASIRDKVTDTQYF
TRBJ2-7,TRBD1,NA,TRBV3-1/TRBV3-2,TGTGCCAGCAGCCAATCTGGGACAGGGTACTACGAGCAGTACTTC,CASSQSGTGYYEQYF
TRBJ1-1,TRBD1,NA,TRBV27,TGTGCCAGCAGTTCACCTCCGGACAGGCACACTGAAGCTTTCTTT,CASSSPPDRHTEAFF
TRBJ2-7,NA,NA,TRBV4-1,TGCGCCAGCAGCCAGGACTCTAGAGGACGGATGAACGAGCAGTACTTC,CASSQDSRGRMNEQYF
TRBJ2-5,NA,NA,TRBV21-1,TGTGCCAGCAGCAAACGGAACAGGGGGCTTGTAGGGACCCAGTACTTC,CASSKRNRGLVGTQYF
TRBJ2-4,NA,NA,TRBV19,TGTGCCAGTAGCGCAGCTCCTTCAGGAGGGTCAAACATTCAGTACTTC,CASSAAPSGGSNIQYF
TRBJ1-4,TRBD1,once,TRBV4-1,TGCGCCAGCAGCTACCAGGGGGCTCTGGAAAAACTGTTTTTT,CASSYQGALEKLFF
TRBJ2-7,NA,NA,TRBV2,TGTGCCAGCAGGCAGGGACTTTACGAGCAGTACTTC,CASRQGLYEQYF
TRBJ2-7,NA,once,TRBV5-4,TGTGCCAGCAGCTCCTCCCTCGGCGAGCAGTACTTC,CASSSSLGEQYF
TRBJ1-1,TRBD1,few,TRBV30,TGTGCCAGGACAGGGTTCATGAACACTGAAGCTTTCTTT,CARTGFMNTEAFF
TRBJ2-1,NA,NA,TRBV12-5,TGTGCTAGTGGTTTGGGGTCTACAGACAATGAGCAGTTCTTC,CASGLGSTDNEQFF
TRBJ2-7,TRBD2,NA,TRBV6-2/TRBV6-3,TGTGCCAGCAGTTACATGGGGGGTTTAGCGGGAGACTACGAGCAGTACTTC,CASSYMGGLAGDYEQYF
TRBJ2-2,TRBD2,NA,TRBV5-1,TGCGCCAGCAGCTTGGCTAGTAGCGGGATCGGGGGCACCGGGGAGCTGTTTTTT,CASSLASSGIGGTGELFF
TRBJ1-5,TRBD1,few,TRBV19,TGTGCCAGTACCCCCCCAGGGACAGGGGTCGGGCAGCCCCAGCATTTT,CASTPPGTGVGQPQHF
TRBJ2-1,NA,NA,TRBV29-1,TGCAGCGTTGACGGGAGCCTCGAGGGTTCAGAGCAGTTCTTC,CSVDGSLEGSEQFF
TRBJ1-2,TRBD1,once,TRBV7-3,TGTGCCAGCAGCGCTGGGACAGGGGGCGGGTATTATGGCTACACCTTC,CASSAGTGGGYYGYTF
TRBJ2-4,NA,NA,TRBV4-2,TGTGCCAGCAGCCAAGAGGGCAGTGTCCAAAACATTCAGTACTTC,CASSQEGSVQNIQYF
TRBJ1-6,NA,NA,TRBV19,TGTGCCAGTACCGGACTTGCCGGCTCCTATAATTCACCCCTCCACTTT,CASTGLAGSYNSPLHF
TRBJ2-1,TRBD2,NA,TRBV24-1,TGTGCCACCAGTGATTTCGGGACTAGCGGGAGAGATGAGCAGTTCTTC,CATSDFGTSGRDEQFF
TRBJ1-3,NA,NA,TRBV6-4,TGTGCCAGCAGTGCCAGGGCGGACACCATATATTTT,CASSARADTIYF
TRBJ1-2,NA,few,TRBV29-1,TGCAGCGTGCAAGAGGGCAGCTATGGCTACACCTTC,CSVQEGSYGYTF
TRBJ2-7,NA,once,TRBV28,TGTGCCAGCAGTTTACAGGGAATGGCCTACGAGCAGTACTTC,CASSLQGMAYEQYF
TRBJ2-2,NA,NA,TRBV5-1,TGCGCCAGCAGCATGAACGGAGACACCGGGGAGCTGTTTTTT,CASSMNGDTGELFF
TRBJ2-3,NA,NA,TRBV24-1,TGTGCCACCCTAGATCGGGCAGATACGCAGTATTTT,CATLDRADTQYF
TRBJ1-1,TRBD1,NA,TRBV6-5,TGTGCCAGCACCAAATCAGGGGGCGACACTGAAGCTTTCTTT,CASTKSGGDTEAFF
TRBJ2-1,NA,once,TRBV2,TGTGCCAGCAGTGCGGTTAGCTCCTACAATGAGCAGTTCTTC,CASSAVSSYNEQFF
TRBJ2-5,TRBD2,once,TRBV5-1,TGCGCCAGCAGCAGGTATAGCGGGGAAGAAGAGACCCAGTACTTC,CASSRYSGEEETQYF
TRBJ1-2,TRBD1,NA,TRBV3-1/TRBV3-2,TGTGCCAGCAGCCGAAGCGGAGGGGGCAGCTATGGCTACACCTTC,CASSRSGGGSYGYTF
TRBJ1-1,TRBD1,NA,TRBV5-1,TGCGCCAGCAGCAGCGACAGGGGGCTCGGTGGCACTGAAGCTTTCTTT,CASSSDRGLGGTEAFF
TRBJ1-5,NA,NA,TRBV18,TGTGCCAGCTCACAACAGGAGGGGAGCAATCAGCCCCAGCATTTT,CASSQQEGSNQPQHF
TRBJ1-2,NA,NA,TRBV30,TGTGCCTGGACTAGGGGGACTGGCTACACCTTC,CAWTRGTGYTF
TRBJ1-1,TRBD1,few,TRBV5-6,TGTGCCAGCAGAAACAGGGGGTTGGTCACTGAAGCTTTCTTT,CASRNRGLVTEAFF
TRBJ2-1,NA,NA,TRBV15,TGTGCCACCAGCAGAGGAGACAATGAGCAGTTCTTC,CATSRGDNEQFF
TRBJ2-1,NA,NA,TRBV11-2,TGTGCCAGCAGCTTAGGGGTCTTTCAGGGGCGCACCAATGAGCAGTTCTTC,CASSLGVFQGRTNEQFF
TRBJ2-3,NA,NA,TRBV11-2,TGTGCCAGCAGCTCGGTCAGGGGCAAGGCGGATACGCAGTATTTT,CASSSVRGKADTQYF
TRBJ1-1,NA,NA,TRBV2,TGTGCCAGCAGTGAAGGAGGGGGGAGGGCTGAAGCTTTCTTT,CASSEGGGRAEAFF
TRBJ2-2,NA,NA,TRBV30,TGTGCCTGGGCGACAGGACTGAACACCGGGGAGCTGTTTTTT,CAWATGLNTGELFF
TRBJ1-3,NA,few,TRBV29-1,TGCAGCGTTGAATTGGGACATATCTCTGGAAACACCATATATTTT,CSVELGHISGNTIYF
TRBJ2-4,TRBD1,NA,TRBV5-8,TGTGCCAGCAGTCAAAACAGGGGAAACATTCAGTACTTC,CASSQNRGNIQYF
TRBJ1-1,NA,few,TRBV12-3/TRBV12-4,TGTGCCAGCAGGTCGGGACAGAACACTGAAGCTTTCTTT,CASRSGQNTEAFF